These T cell receptor beta chains were read from a single sample in a study of identical twins. TCRdb processed the 5' RACE reads anew with MiXCR; each CDR3 protein has one entry. Here the sample spans about 690,000 distinct CDR3 sequences, roughly 6% being singletons. Sequencing used naive T cells sorted from blood. These receptor sequences come from a man younger than 35 in good health. The CDR3 runs from the conserved cysteine through the conserved F or W. A D gene is named only where the DNA matches it firmly. Only some rows state a clone size, as once, few, many or a class for expanded clones.

many - TRBJ2-1 TRBV12-3/TRBV12-4 TGTGCCAGCAGTTTCGGGAAAATAGCCTACAATGAGCAGTTCTTC CASSFGKIAYNEQFF
few TRBD2 TRBJ2-1 TRBV10-3 TGTGCCACCTCCGGGACTAGCGACACTCGGACCCTCAATGAGCAGTTCTTC CATSGTSDTRTLNEQFF
many - TRBJ2-4 TRBV20-1 TGCAGTGCTGGCCCCCCCGGGCGACAAAACATTCAGTACTTC CSAGPPGRQNIQYF
- - TRBJ1-1 TRBV12-3/TRBV12-4 TGTGCCAGCAGTTTATCCCCTCTGGGGTACACTGAAGCTTTCTTT CASSLSPLGYTEAFF
- - TRBJ1-2 TRBV11-2 TGTGCCAGCAGCTTAGACAGAAATTCCCTTCTTGGCTACACCTTC CASSLDRNSLLGYTF
few - TRBJ1-6 TRBV7-9 TGTGCCAGCAGCTTAAAGGCGGATAATTCACCCCTCCACTTT CASSLKADNSPLHF
many - TRBJ2-1 TRBV7-2 TGTGCCAGCACCGAGCAGTTCTTC CASTEQFF
few - TRBJ2-3 TRBV7-3 TGTGCCAGCAGCTCCCACAGGGAATCAGATACGCAGTATTTT CASSSHRESDTQYF
- TRBD1 TRBJ2-2 TRBV30 TGTGCCTGGAGATCTCAGGGGGCCGGGGAGCTGTTTTTT CAWRSQGAGELFF
- TRBD2 TRBJ2-2 TRBV11-1 TGTGCCAGCAGCCCTCCCGGGACTAGCAAACTGAACACCGGGGAGCTGTTTTTT CASSPPGTSKLNTGELFF
many TRBD2 TRBJ2-1 TRBV7-2 TGTGCCAGCAGCCCCGACTTAGTGAGCGGGAGGGAGGAGCAGTTCTTC CASSPDLVSGREEQFF
many - TRBJ2-1 TRBV12-3/TRBV12-4 TGTGCCAGCAGTTTTGGGCGGGGCCTCTACAATGAGCAGTTCTTC CASSFGRGLYNEQFF
many TRBD2 TRBJ2-1 TRBV10-3 TGTGCCATCAGTGAGTCAGCGGGAGGTAACAATGAGCAGTTCTTC CAISESAGGNNEQFF
many - TRBJ1-2 TRBV4-1 TGCGCCAGCAGCCAAGTCGATCTAACGGGGACACGTTTCTATGGCTACACCTTC CASSQVDLTGTRFYGYTF
many - TRBJ1-1 TRBV9 TGTGCCAGCAGCGTAGTTGAGGGAAGCACTGAAGCTTTCTTT CASSVVEGSTEAFF